This paragraph reports one TCR beta chain. Its antigen is still unknown. The sample is drawn from a study of T cell responses to AZD1222 COVID-19 vaccine. Study-wide results and limits: Recipients of AZD1222 seropositive at baseline numbered only 5 to 7. Reportedly, nearly half of unique spike TCRs recognized epitopes outside B.1.351/B.1.1.7 mutations.

Clones were sequenced by immunoSEQ multiplex PCR, and TCRdb holds only the in-frame ones, with some missing. Of roughly 150,000 clones in the sample, around nine tenths were seen once. The CDR3 sequence is 14 residues long. Germline-derived CDR1 and CDR2 are LGHDT and YNNKEL (reference sequence). Trimming cost V 5 bases and J 10 bases; bases outside gene matches: 7. Sequences were derived from peripheral blood, sampled on day 0 of AZD1222 vaccination. This chain links TRBV3-1 (or the pseudogene TRBV3-2) with TRBJ1-6, with 8 bases identical to TRBD1. This TCR came from an adult in good health. CDR3 bases: TGTGCCAGCAGCTTCCAGGGGGCTCGGTCACCCCTCCACTTT. Its protein is CASSFQGARSPLHF.